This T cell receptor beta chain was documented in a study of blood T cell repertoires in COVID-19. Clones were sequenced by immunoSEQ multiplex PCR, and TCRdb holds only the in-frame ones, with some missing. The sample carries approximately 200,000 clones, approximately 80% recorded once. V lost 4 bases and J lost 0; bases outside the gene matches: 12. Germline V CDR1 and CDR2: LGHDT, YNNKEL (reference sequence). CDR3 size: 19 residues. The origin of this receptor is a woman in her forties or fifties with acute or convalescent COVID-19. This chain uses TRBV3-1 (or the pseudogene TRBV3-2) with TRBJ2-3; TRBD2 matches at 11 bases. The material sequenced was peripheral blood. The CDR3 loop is CASSPKGVAGGGSTDTQYF. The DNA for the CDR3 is TGTGCCAGCAGCCCCAAAGGAGTAGCGGGAGGGGGAAGCACAGATACGCAGTATTTT.